This TCR beta chain was sequenced in a study of spatial heterogeneity in lung cancer. General observations from the study: Tumors with more nonsynonymous mutations had more expanded intratumoral alpha and beta TCRs.

Described time point: sample taken at primary tumor resection. Untreated early-stage non-small cell lung cancer patients, 55 to 85 in total, were the donors. Tumor, nontumor lung or frozen PBMC supplied whole RNA, sequenced without sorting. TCRdb independently ran MiXCR on the 5' RACE reads; one entry per CDR3 protein. The sample includes roughly 17,000 distinct CDR3 sequences, 6% to 6.5% of them seen just once. Many counts were recorded for this clonotype. Its matching antigen is unknown. This beta chain is off target for a library built for alpha chains, so its abundance means little. CDR1 and CDR2 from the germline V gene are SGHTA and FQGNSA. V trimming: 0 bases; J trimming: 2 bases; junction bases outside the gene matches: 9. This CDR3 region has 17 residues.

The source of this sequence is a male donor with early-stage non-small cell lung cancer. The chain carries TRBV7-2 and TRBJ2-7, with 8 bases fitting TRBD2. This sample comprised lung tumor tissue, obtained at surgery. The CDR3, as DNA: TGTGCCAGCAGCTTAGCGCCGGTGGTCGGGAGGGCCTACGAGCAGTACTTC. This sequence encodes CASSLAPVVGRAYEQYF.